This entry lists 4 T cell receptor beta chains sequenced from one sample in a study of cytomegalovirus exposure and HLA in healthy donors (dated by TCRdb to about 2017). Library construction relied on the immunoSEQ multiplex PCR assay. For the multiplex PCR, a mixture combining 60 forward primers for TCR Vbeta segments and 13 reverse primers for TCR Jbeta segments was used. The table comes from immuneACCESS by way of TCRdb, which keeps in-frame sequences with V and J called. Part of the clones is missing from these tables; in studies checked, under half for an unresolved V gene and the rest for unknown reasons. The sample table holds about 190,000 clones, of which roughly an eighth were seen once. The ten largest clones add up to 7.8% of the sample. Sequencing was carried out using PBMCs. The source is a man between 45 and 60 years old in good health and CMV-seropositive.

This clone was seen more than once but under ten times. The chain joins TRBV15 to TRBJ1-1; D is possibly TRBD1 (5 bases). The V end was cut by 6 bases, the J end by 0 bases, with 8 bases between. From germline, CDR1 is LNHNV and CDR2 YYDKDF (reference sequence). The CDR3 is 13 amino acids. The CDR3 is CATRSDMNTEAFF. As DNA, the CDR3 is TGTGCCACCAGATCGGACATGAACACTGAAGCTTTCTTT.

The CDR3 loop is CASSVEGGFGRSPLHF. As DNA, the CDR3 is TGTGCCAGCAGCGTAGAGGGCGGGTTTGGACGATCACCCCTCCACTTT. The V and J genes are TRBV9 and TRBJ1-6; D gene ambiguous. The CDR3 consists of 16 residues. Germline values: CDR1 SGDLS, CDR2 YYNGEE. The V and J ends lost 0 bases and 10 bases respectively, with 17 bases between them.

The chain uses TRBV6-5 and TRBJ1-5; weak D call: TRBD1 (6 bases). The CDR3 length is 14 residues. V was trimmed by 5 bases and J by 3 bases, leaving 11 bases between them. CDR1 and CDR2 from the germline V gene are MNHEY and SVGAGI. CDR3 residues: CASSPTGPNQPQHF. The CDR3 nucleotides are TGTGCCAGCAGTCCCACAGGGCCCAATCAGCCCCAGCATTTT.

This chain joins TRBV19 and TRBJ2-7; the match to TRBD1 covers 9 bases. The CDR3 length is 15 residues. The V and J ends lost 5 bases and 3 bases, in that order; junction bases with no gene match: 8. Looked up from germline, CDR1 is LNHDA and CDR2 is SQIVND (reference sequence). The CDR3 DNA follows: TGTGCCAGTAGTTCCCAAGGACAGGGGATCTACGAGCAGTACTTC. Protein product: CASSSQGQGIYEQYF.